This TCR beta chain was recorded in a study of regulatory and conventional T cells in breast cancer (dated by TCRdb to 2014 to 2015). The method was PCR. The sample was run on an Illumina MiSeq. Through fastp at Q25 and MiXCR, TCRdb rebuilt clones from the public reads, retaining in-frame beta chains. All rows with the same CDR3 protein become a single entry with the most common DNA and genes. A total of roughly 16,000 distinct CDR3 sequences appear in this sample, around 30% of them only once. The ten biggest clones cover 1.5% to 2% of the sample. The junction carries 15 bases between V and J, which are trimmed by 0 bases and 6 bases respectively. The germline V gene (reference sequence) provides CDR1 SGHNT and CDR2 YYREEE. Inclusive of the bounding cysteine and phenylalanine, the CDR3 is 15 residues long. Solely the CDR3 DNA is kept, with 45 bases framed from the first base. This clonotype showed up just a few times. No antigen is known for it. No per-base quality is available; no much larger clone lies one base away.

Material: conventional T cells from blood. This clonotype was sampled from a female donor in good health. Recombination joined TRBV5-4 with TRBJ1-2; the D gene assignment is ambiguous. The CDR3 here reads CASSLGTLKTDGYTF. The DNA is TGTGCCAGCAGCTTGGGAACGTTGAAGACGGATGGCTACACCTTC.